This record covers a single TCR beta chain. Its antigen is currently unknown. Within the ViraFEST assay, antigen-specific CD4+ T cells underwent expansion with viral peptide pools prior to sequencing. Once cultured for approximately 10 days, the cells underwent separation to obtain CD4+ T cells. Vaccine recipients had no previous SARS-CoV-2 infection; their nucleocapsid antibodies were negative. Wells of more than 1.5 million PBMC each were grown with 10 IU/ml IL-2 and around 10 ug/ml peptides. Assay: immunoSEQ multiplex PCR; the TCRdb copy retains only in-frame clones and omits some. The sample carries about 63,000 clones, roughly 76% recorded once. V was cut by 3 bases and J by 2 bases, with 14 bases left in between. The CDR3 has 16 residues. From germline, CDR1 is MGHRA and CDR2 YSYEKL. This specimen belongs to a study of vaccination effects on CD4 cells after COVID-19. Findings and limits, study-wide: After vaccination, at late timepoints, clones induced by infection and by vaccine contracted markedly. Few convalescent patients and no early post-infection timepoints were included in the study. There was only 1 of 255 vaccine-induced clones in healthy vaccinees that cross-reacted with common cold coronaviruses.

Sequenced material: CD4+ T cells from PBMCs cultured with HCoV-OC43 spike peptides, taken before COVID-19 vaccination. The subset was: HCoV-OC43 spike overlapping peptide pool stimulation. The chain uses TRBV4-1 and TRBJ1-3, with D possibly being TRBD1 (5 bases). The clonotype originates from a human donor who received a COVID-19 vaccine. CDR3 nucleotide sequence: TGCGCCAGCAGCCACAACGACAGAACCACTGGAAACACCATATATTTT. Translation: CASSHNDRTTGNTIYF.